This is a list of T cell receptor beta chains from one sample in a study of blood T cells in healthy people across ages. MiXCR, run by TCRdb on the 5' RACE reads, gives a single entry per CDR3 protein. The table has 1.5 million or so distinct CDR3 sequences, approximately 43% seen once. The source material was blood. These receptor sequences come from a woman younger than 35 in good health. Each CDR3 is given with its conserved first and last residue. Fields, in order: clone size, D gene, J gene, V gene, CDR3 protein, CDR3 DNA. The D gene is left open where the match is weak. Not all rows give a size; the values are once, few, many and, for expanded clones, a class.

. | . | TRBJ2-7 | TRBV20-1 | CSARGLLQISYEQYF | TGCAGTGCTCGAGGGCTCCTTCAGATTTCCTACGAGCAGTACTTC
. | . | TRBJ1-4 | TRBV9 | CASSVDPVGATNEKLFF | TGTGCCAGCAGCGTAGATCCGGTGGGGGCAACTAATGAAAAACTGTTTTTT
. | . | TRBJ2-1 | TRBV20-1 | CSAEGRGLGYNEQFF | TGCAGTGCCGAGGGCCGGGGCCTGGGGTACAATGAGCAGTTCTTC
. | . | TRBJ2-7 | TRBV4-1 | CASSPDGAGEQYF | TGCGCCAGCAGCCCTGACGGGGCTGGTGAGCAGTACTTC
many | . | TRBJ2-5 | TRBV9 | CASSVYGEETQYF | TGTGCCAGCAGTGTTTATGGGGAGGAGACCCAGTACTTC
. | . | TRBJ1-2 | TRBV27 | CASSLYGANYGYTF | TGTGCCAGCAGTTTATATGGAGCTAACTATGGCTACACCTTC
few | . | TRBJ1-5 | TRBV28 | CASSLWADSNQPQHF | TGTGCCAGCAGTTTATGGGCAGATAGCAATCAGCCCCAGCATTTT
. | TRBD2 | TRBJ2-2 | TRBV20-1 | CSASGLAEITGELFF | TGCAGTGCTAGTGGACTAGCGGAAATCACCGGGGAGCTGTTTTTT
. | . | TRBJ2-3 | TRBV6-1 | CASSALPSALSTDTQYF | TGTGCCAGCAGTGCCCTACCTAGCGCCCTTAGCACAGATACGCAGTATTTT
few | . | TRBJ1-6 | TRBV7-9 | CASQGALSSSYNSPLHF | TGTGCCAGCCAAGGGGCACTTTCGAGCTCCTATAATTCACCCCTCCACTTT
few | . | TRBJ1-2 | TRBV13 | CASSLGQGIGYGYTF | TGTGCCAGCAGCTTAGGGCAGGGAATAGGATATGGCTACACCTTC
few | . | TRBJ2-7 | TRBV27 | CASSPSPHLYEQYF | TGTGCCAGCAGCCCATCCCCACACCTCTACGAGCAGTACTTC
many | . | TRBJ1-2 | TRBV10-3 | CAISESASNYGYTF | TGTGCCATCAGTGAGTCTGCCAGTAACTATGGCTACACCTTC
. | . | TRBJ2-7 | TRBV4-3 | CASSQEGDNYNEQYF | TGCGCCAGCAGCCAAGAGGGAGACAACTACAATGAGCAGTACTTC
few | . | TRBJ2-1 | TRBV7-2 | CASSTGPRKDNEQFF | TGTGCCAGCAGCACCGGACCCCGCAAGGACAATGAGCAGTTCTTC
. | . | TRBJ2-5 | TRBV20-1 | CSARDRVSQYF | TGCAGTGCTAGAGACAGGGTTAGCCAGTACTTC
. | . | TRBJ1-1 | TRBV18 | CASSPPSRRNTEAFF | TGTGCCAGCTCACCACCGAGCAGGAGGAACACTGAAGCTTTCTTT
. | . | TRBJ1-2 | TRBV5-1 | CASTAFSNYGYTF | TGCGCCAGCACCGCCTTCTCTAACTATGGCTACACCTTC
. | . | TRBJ1-2 | TRBV7-2 | CASSFYGYGYTF | TGTGCCAGCAGCTTTTACGGATATGGCTACACCTTC
. | TRBD1 | TRBJ2-1 | TRBV20-1 | CSARDRGQRLYNEQFF | TGCAGTGCTAGAGATAGGGGACAGAGACTTTACAATGAGCAGTTCTTC
. | . | TRBJ2-2 | TRBV7-2 | CASSLVRTGTGELFF | TGTGCCAGCAGCTTAGTTAGGACCGGTACCGGGGAGCTGTTTTTT
. | TRBD1 | TRBJ1-3 | TRBV20-1 | CSAPHQGARGNTIYF | TGCAGTGCTCCACACCAGGGGGCGAGAGGAAACACCATATATTTT
. | . | TRBJ2-7 | TRBV3-1 | CASSQDLTSYEQYF | TGTGCCAGCAGCCAAGATCTGACCAGCTACGAGCAGTACTTC
few | . | TRBJ2-3 | TRBV20-1 | CSAIQNPGTDTQYF | TGCAGTGCTATTCAGAATCCAGGGACAGATACGCAGTATTTT
few | TRBD2 | TRBJ2-1 | TRBV27 | CASSPNPLAGGLHEQFF | TGTGCCAGCAGTCCAAATCCCTTAGCGGGGGGGCTACATGAGCAGTTCTTC
. | TRBD2 | TRBJ2-2 | TRBV14 | CASSKTGAGGYTGELFF | TGTGCCAGCAGCAAAACAGGAGCGGGAGGCTACACCGGGGAGCTGTTTTTT
. | . | TRBJ2-7 | TRBV15 | CATSRDLAINEQYF | TGTGCCACCAGCAGAGATTTGGCAATTAACGAGCAGTACTTC
. | . | TRBJ2-5 | TRBV12-3/TRBV12-4 | CASSVTGPGETQYF | TGTGCCAGCAGTGTCACCGGGCCTGGGGAGACCCAGTACTTC
. | . | TRBJ2-2 | TRBV7-2 | CASSLGPRLGSFTGELFF | TGTGCCAGCAGCTTAGGGCCTCGCCTAGGGTCATTCACCGGGGAGCTGTTTTTT
few | . | TRBJ1-2 | TRBV11-2 | CASSLEFSRNYTF | TGTGCCAGCAGCTTAGAGTTCTCCCGCAACTACACCTTC
few | . | TRBJ1-1 | TRBV20-1 | CSASGEEAGNTEAFF | TGCAGTGCTAGTGGCGAGGAGGCCGGGAACACTGAAGCTTTCTTT
. | . | TRBJ2-7 | TRBV20-1 | CGARVLGYEQYF | TGCGGTGCTAGAGTACTGGGCTACGAGCAGTACTTC
few | . | TRBJ2-5 | TRBV5-6 | CASNPAAQETQYF | TGTGCCAGCAACCCAGCGGCCCAAGAGACCCAGTACTTC
many | . | TRBJ1-2 | TRBV6-5 | CASSEQGLYGYTF | TGTGCCAGCAGTGAACAGGGATTGTATGGCTACACCTTC
few | . | TRBJ2-1 | TRBV6-2/TRBV6-3 | CASGSPSSYNEQFF | TGTGCCAGCGGGAGCCCCAGCTCCTACAATGAGCAGTTCTTC
. | . | TRBJ1-5 | TRBV20-1 | CSTAGRGNQPQHF | TGCAGCACCGCGGGCAGGGGCAATCAGCCCCAGCATTTT
. | . | TRBJ2-3 | TRBV6-6 | CASSGTIGGLTSYF | TGTGCCAGCAGTGGGACGATCGGGGGTCTAACTTCGTATTTT
once | TRBD1 | TRBJ1-4 | TRBV25-1 | CASSDPTGGSIEKLFF | TGTGCCAGCAGTGACCCAACAGGGGGCTCTATTGAAAAACTGTTTTTT
. | TRBD1 | TRBJ1-1 | TRBV12-3/TRBV12-4 | CASSRVFGTGGANTEAFF | TGTGCCAGCAGCAGGGTCTTCGGGACAGGGGGCGCGAACACTGAAGCTTTCTTT
. | . | TRBJ2-3 | TRBV25-1 | CASSESARRSTDTQYF | TGTGCCAGCAGTGAATCAGCGAGACGAAGCACAGATACGCAGTATTTT
. | TRBD1 | TRBJ2-5 | TRBV6-5 | CASRRTGTGGETRYF | TGTGCCAGCAGGCGAACCGGGACAGGGGGAGAGACCCGGTACTTC
. | . | TRBJ2-7 | TRBV15 | CATSRGFRAANYEQYF | TGTGCCACCAGCAGAGGTTTCAGGGCTGCAAACTACGAGCAGTACTTC
few | TRBD2 | TRBJ2-5 | TRBV20-1 | CSARVLWTSLQETQYF | TGCAGTGCTAGAGTCCTTTGGACTAGCCTACAAGAGACCCAGTACTTC
. | TRBD1 | TRBJ1-5 | TRBV6-2/TRBV6-3 | CASSGQGRGNQPQHF | TGTGCCAGCAGTGGACAGGGTAGAGGCAATCAGCCCCAGCATTTT
few | . | TRBJ2-1 | TRBV12-3/TRBV12-4 | CASSLEVAGLDEQFF | TGTGCCAGCAGTTTAGAGGTGGCGGGACTGGATGAGCAGTTCTTC